These T cell receptor beta chains were read from a single sample in a study of cytotoxic CD8 clonotypes in ibrutinib-treated CLL. Assay used: immunoSEQ multiplex PCR; TCRdb lists only in-frame clones, some missing. The sample carries roughly 130,000 clones, around 90% recorded once. Sequences were derived from PBMCs, sampled after 12 months of ibrutinib treatment. These receptor sequences come from a human donor with chronic lymphocytic leukemia. CDR3s include the opening cysteine and the closing phenylalanine or tryptophan. A D gene is named only where the DNA matches it firmly. The size entry is marked missing in some rows and otherwise reads once, few, many or a size class.

clone_size d_call j_call v_call cdr3_aa cdr3_nt
- - TRBJ2-3 TRBV30 CAWSVNTQYF TGTGCCTGGAGTGTAAATACGCAGTATTTT
few - TRBJ1-1 TRBV9 CASSVFGAIGTEAFF TGTGCCAGCAGCGTGTTTGGGGCCATCGGGACTGAAGCTTTCTTT
- TRBD2 TRBJ2-7 TRBV28 CASSWGGVPYEQYF TGTGCCAGCAGCTGGGGAGGGGTACCTTACGAGCAGTACTTC
- - TRBJ1-2 TRBV19 CASSNAYGYTF TGTGCCAGTAGTAACGCCTATGGCTACACCTTC
- TRBD1 TRBJ1-1 TRBV4-3 CASSMDRVNTEAFF TGCGCCAGCAGCATGGACAGGGTGAACACTGAAGCTTTCTTT
- - TRBJ2-1 TRBV6-5 CASSYGRLNSNEQFF TGTGCCAGCAGTTACGGACGACTCAACAGCAATGAGCAGTTCTTC
- TRBD1 TRBJ1-2 TRBV5-1 CASSLVAGTGGSRTF TGCGCCAGCAGCTTGGTAGCCGGGACAGGGGGATCACGCACCTTC
- TRBD2 TRBJ2-7 TRBV9 CASSPRTSGDPYEQYF TGTGCCAGCAGCCCGAGGACTAGCGGGGATCCCTACGAGCAGTACTTC
- - TRBJ1-4 TRBV6-1 CASSTRGVNEKLFF TGTGCCAGCAGTACAAGGGGAGTTAATGAAAAACTGTTTTTT
- TRBD2 TRBJ2-7 TRBV19 CASSPPGTRGLYEQYF TGTGCCAGTAGTCCCCCCGGGACTAGGGGACTATACGAGCAGTACTTC
- TRBD2 TRBJ2-5 TRBV28 CASTPPGLAEQETQYF TGTGCCAGCACCCCTCCGGGACTAGCGGAACAAGAGACCCAGTACTTC
- - TRBJ1-3 TRBV6-5 CASSQISGNTIYF TGTGCCAGCAGCCAAATCTCTGGAAACACCATATATTTT
- - TRBJ2-2 TRBV18 CASSPIYPTHAGELFF TGTGCCAGCTCACCTATTTATCCAACCCACGCCGGGGAGCTGTTTTTT
- - TRBJ1-1 TRBV10-3 CAISAGDTEAFF TGTGCCATCAGTGCTGGCGACACTGAAGCTTTCTTT
once - TRBJ2-1 TRBV7-3 CASSLMGEQFF TGTGCCAGCAGCTTAATGGGCGAGCAGTTCTTC
- - TRBJ1-4 TRBV18 CASSSRQERPGANEKLFF TGTGCCAGCTCATCGAGGCAGGAGAGGCCTGGGGCTAATGAAAAACTGTTTTTT
- TRBD1 TRBJ2-7 TRBV11-1 CASSPGQGKIRYEQYF TGTGCCAGCAGTCCGGGACAGGGTAAGATACGGTACGAGCAGTACTTC
- TRBD1 TRBJ2-1 TRBV12-5 CASGLGTGGSWFYNEQFF TGTGCTAGTGGTCTAGGGACAGGAGGGAGCTGGTTCTACAATGAGCAGTTCTTC
- TRBD1 TRBJ2-5 TRBV7-9 CASSSRDRGPPTQYF TGTGCCAGCAGCTCCCGGGACAGGGGGCCCCCGACCCAGTACTTC
- - TRBJ2-1 TRBV10-2 CASSSSESYNEQFF TGCGCCAGCAGTTCTAGCGAATCCTACAATGAGCAGTTCTTC
few - TRBJ2-7 TRBV13 CASSSLGPVQSYEQYF TGTGCCAGCAGCTCCCTCGGCCCCGTTCAGTCCTACGAGCAGTACTTC
- - TRBJ2-7 TRBV5-4 CASSYSSSYEQYF TGTGCCAGCAGCTATTCCAGCTCCTACGAGCAGTACTTC
- TRBD1 TRBJ2-3 TRBV7-2 CASSYDRGSDTQYF TGTGCCAGCAGCTATGACAGGGGCAGTGATACGCAGTATTTT
- - TRBJ1-1 TRBV27 CASTPGNTEAFF TGTGCCAGCACCCCTGGGAACACTGAAGCTTTCTTT
- - TRBJ1-3 TRBV27 CASRLGPGSGNTIYF TGTGCCAGCAGATTAGGACCGGGATCTGGAAACACCATATATTTT
once TRBD1 TRBJ2-6 TRBV7-9 CASSQGQGAFSGANVLTF TGTGCCAGCAGCCAAGGACAGGGCGCATTTTCTGGGGCCAACGTCCTGACTTTC
- - TRBJ1-5 TRBV9 CASSEFRDDQPQHF TGTGCCAGCAGCGAATTCAGGGACGATCAGCCCCAGCATTTT
- - TRBJ2-7 TRBV5-6 CASSVGTFSPYEQYF TGTGCCAGCTCTGTTGGGACTTTTAGTCCCTACGAGCAGTACTTC
- - TRBJ1-2 TRBV9 CASSAYPGFDYGYTF TGTGCCAGCAGCGCGTACCCAGGGTTTGACTATGGCTACACCTTC
- - TRBJ2-7 TRBV28 CASSFPTSYEQYF TGTGCCAGCAGTTTTCCCACTAGCTACGAGCAGTACTTC
- - TRBJ2-1 TRBV2 CASTVEISNEQFF TGTGCCAGCACAGTAGAAATTTCCAATGAGCAGTTCTTC
- - TRBJ2-7 TRBV9 CASSVGVQTYEQYF TGTGCCAGCAGCGTAGGTGTACAGACCTACGAGCAGTACTTC
- - TRBJ2-3 TRBV30 CAWSVVFTDTQYF TGTGCCTGGAGTGTCGTCTTCACAGATACGCAGTATTTT
once - TRBJ1-5 TRBV27 CASSARGYQPQHF TGTGCCAGCAGTGCAAGGGGATATCAGCCCCAGCATTTT
- TRBD2 TRBJ2-3 TRBV2 CASSRRTSGYTDTQYF TGTGCCAGCAGTCGCCGGACTAGCGGTTACACAGATACGCAGTATTTT
- TRBD2 TRBJ2-2 TRBV11-2 CASSMMRGGATWNTGELFF TGTGCCAGCAGCATGATGCGCGGGGGAGCAACGTGGAACACCGGGGAGCTGTTTTTT
- - TRBJ2-2 TRBV27 CASSWLNTGELFF TGTGCCAGCAGTTGGCTCAACACCGGGGAGCTGTTTTTT
- - TRBJ2-1 TRBV19 CASSIEVVAINEQFF TGTGCCAGTAGTATAGAGGTCGTAGCTATCAATGAGCAGTTCTTC
- - TRBJ1-5 TRBV6-1 CASSEMGHSNQPQHF TGTGCCAGCAGTGAAATGGGACACAGCAATCAGCCCCAGCATTTT
once - TRBJ2-3 TRBV11-2 CASSLRLAGSTDTQYF TGTGCCAGCAGCTTACGGTTGGCGGGGAGCACAGATACGCAGTATTTT
- - TRBJ2-6 TRBV9 CASTADSGANVLTF TGTGCCAGCACCGCGGACTCTGGGGCCAACGTCCTGACTTTC
- TRBD2 TRBJ2-1 TRBV5-1 CASSSGLAGGYEQFF TGCGCCAGCAGCTCGGGACTAGCGGGAGGCTATGAGCAGTTCTTC
- TRBD2 TRBJ2-1 TRBV27 CASSFISAGEYNEQFF TGTGCCAGCAGTTTTATCTCGGCGGGGGAGTACAATGAGCAGTTCTTC
few - TRBJ2-1 TRBV5-1 CASSLPSNEQFF TGCGCCAGCAGCTTGCCTAGCAATGAGCAGTTCTTC